This T cell receptor (beta chain) was observed in a study of T-cell reconstitution after alpha-beta-depleted transplantation in children. Whole-study results and caveats: The origin of high day-60 TCRbeta diversity in some patients lay in surviving recipient T cells and thymic progenitors. T-cell numbers and diversity one year post-transplant derived largely from freshly generated T cells. Several hundred rapidly expanded clones from non-depleted graft cells reportedly supplied alpha-beta T cells about two months post-transplant.

Concerning this clonotype itself: The antigen is unknown.

For TCRbeta, the library was prepared with unique molecular identifiers. Using its own MiXCR run on the PCR reads, TCRdb lists one record per CDR3 protein. The sample has hundreds of thousands of distinct CDR3 sequences; around 13% are singletons. From germline, CDR1 is GTSNPN and CDR2 SVGIG (reference sequence). The CDR3 has 14 amino acids. With 2 bases removed from V and 2 bases from J, the gap between germline ends came to 7 bases. The clonotype was recovered from a girl aged 2-9 years with congenital amegakaryocytic thrombocytopenia, due to receive a stem cell transplant. The chain recombines TRBV30 with TRBJ2-6; D gene uncertain. Sequences were derived from PBMCs, sampled before TCRalphabeta/CD19-depleted stem cell transplant. CDR3 loop: CAWSFGPGANVLTF. The DNA for the CDR3 is TGTGCCTGGAGTTTTGGCCCTGGGGCCAACGTCCTGACTTTC.